Shown below are 12 T cell receptor beta chains from a single sample sequenced in a study of post-analysis software for immune sequencing data. Study-wide points: There were five or six TRBV segments more frequent in patients than controls, and TRBV5-6, TRBV5-1 and TRBV20-1 were among them.

The antigens for these receptors are not known. cDNA libraries for TCR beta contained unique molecular identifiers. One entry per CDR3 protein results from TCRdb running MiXCR on the PCR reads. The sample contains about 430,000 distinct CDR3 sequences, more than 30% of which appear only once. Sequencing was done on a sample of blood. These TCRs come from a girl aged 2 to 9 with multiple sclerosis.

CDR3: CATQITRGYEQYF. Here the CDR3 DNA reads TGTGCCACTCAAATCACGAGAGGCTACGAGCAGTACTTC. V gene TRBV12-3 or TRBV12-4 combines with J gene TRBJ2-7; D remains ambiguous. This CDR3 has 13 amino acids. V gave up 10 bases and J gave up 3 bases, with 16 bases separating them.

The chain links TRBV7-9 to TRBJ2-1; D unclear. Germline-derived CDR1 and CDR2 are SEHNR and FQNEAQ (reference sequence). The CDR3 contains 15 residues. The V gene lost 3 bases and the J gene lost 5 bases, with 14 bases spanning the gap. The CDR3: CASSFEVRRHNEQFF. The CDR3 DNA reads TGTGCCAGCAGCTTCGAGGTGAGGCGACACAATGAGCAGTTCTTC.

To note about this clonotype: A read error may account for a junction end that differs from germline. The gene calls are TRBV7-8 and TRBJ2-5; D might be TRBD2 (6 bases). Germline V gene lookup returns CDR1 SGHVS and CDR2 FQNEAQ. This CDR3 has 18 residues. CDR3 sequence: CASSLAWKGLRGGETQYF. The CDR3 bases are TGTGCCAGCAGCCTAGCCTGGAAGGGACTGAGGGGTGGAGAGACCCAGTACTTC.

The chain combines TRBV14 with TRBJ2-5; TRBD2 agrees at 12 bases. This CDR3 is 17 amino acids long. Germline assignment: CDR1 SGHDN and CDR2 FVKESK. V gave up 3 bases and J gave up 3 bases; unmatched junction bases: 8. The CDR3 DNA reads TGTGCCAGCAGCCAGCCTAGCGGGAGGGCCGGGAAAGAGACCCAGTACTTC. Protein: CASSQPSGRAGKETQYF. The full variable domain, rest sourced from reference TRBV14 and TRBJ2-5, is EAGVTQFPSHSVIEKGQTVTLRCDPISGHDNLYWYRRVMGKEIKFLLHFVKESKQDESGMPNNRFLAERTGGTYSTLKVQPAELEDSGVYFCASSQPSGRAGKETQYFGPGTRLLVL.

The chain combines TRBV7-2 with TRBJ1-1; perhaps TRBD1 as D (5 bases). Germline V lookup: CDR1 SGHTA, CDR2 FQGNSA. This CDR3 has 17 amino acids. The V end was cut by 4 bases, the J end by 1 base, with 19 bases between. The CDR3 bases are TGTGCCAGCAGCTCACCTCTGCAGGGCGGGTGGAACACTGAAGCTTTCTTT. It encodes CASSSPLQGGWNTEAFF.

The count of this clonotype is one. The V and J genes are TRBV10-3 and TRBJ2-1; 9 bases are shared with TRBD1. The CDR3 totals 16 residues. Germline V gene lookup returns CDR1 ENHRY and CDR2 SYGVKD. Trimming cost V 0 bases and J 2 bases; bases outside gene matches: 2. CDR3 DNA: TGTGCCATCAGTGAGTCGGGACAGGGCCCCTACAATGAGCAGTTCTTC. This gives the protein CAISESGQGPYNEQFF.

In this sample, this clonotype turned up a few times. The chain employs TRBV12-3 or TRBV12-4 and TRBJ2-1; TRBD1 matches 12 bases. V was clipped by 5 bases and J by 7 bases; unmatched bases: 9. The CDR3 length is 16 residues. CDR3 sequence reads: CASSLYPGQGANEQFF. As DNA, the CDR3 is TGTGCCAGCAGTCTCTACCCGGGACAGGGGGCAAATGAGCAGTTCTTC.

In the case of this clonotype: One end of the junction fails to match germline, which may point to a read error. J is TRBJ1-5 and V is TRBV4-1; no firm D call. Germline CDR1 and CDR2: MGHRA and YSYEKL. The CDR3 extends over 15 amino acids. CDR3 nucleotides: TGCGCCAGCAGCCAAACACTGTATAGCAATCAACCCCAGCATTTT. Its protein is CASSQTLYSNQPQHF.

J is TRBJ2-5 and V is TRBV5-1, with a tentative D call TRBD1 (6 bases). Germline V gene data show CDR1 as SGHRS and CDR2 as YFSETQ. V lost 1 base to trimming and J lost 0 bases, with 13 bases between them. This CDR3 region has 16 residues. In nucleotides, the CDR3 is TGCGCCAGCAGCTTGAATACAGGGCCGTACCAAGAGACCCAGTACTTC. Translation gives CASSLNTGPYQETQYF. Looking up the rest from reference TRBV5-1 and TRBJ2-5 gives the full variable domain: KAGVTQTPRYLIKTRGQQVTLSCSPISGHRSVSWYQQTPGQGLQFLFEYFSETQRNKGNFPGRFSGRQFSNSRSEMNVSTLELGDSALYLCASSLNTGPYQETQYFGPGTRLLVL.

In its sample, this clonotype was seen a few times. V is TRBV7-2 and J is TRBJ1-2; the match to TRBD1 covers 10 bases. CDR3 length: 14 amino acids. Per germline, CDR1 SGHTA and CDR2 FQGNSA. V lost 5 bases, J lost 5 bases, and 5 bases stayed unmatched. DNA for the CDR3: TGTGCCAGCAGCGCCCGGGACAGGGGATATGGCTACACCTTC. Protein product: CASSARDRGYGYTF. The full variable domain, completed using reference TRBV7-2 and TRBJ1-2, is GAGVSQSPSNKVTEKGKDVELRCDPISGHTALYWYRQSLGQGLEFLIYFQGNSAPDKSGLPSDRFSAERTGGSVSTLTIQRTQQEDSAVYLCASSARDRGYGYTFGSGTRLTVV.

The chain recombines TRBV20-1 with TRBJ1-1; D may be TRBD1 (6 bases). Germline V lookup: CDR1 DFQATT, CDR2 SNEGSKA (reference sequence). Trimming removed 6 bases at V and 4 bases at J, with 30 bases between. The CDR3 is 18 residues long. CDR3 sequence (DNA): TGCAGTGCCCGCGAAAGTCCCAGGGAGGCAGGGGCGGGCACTGAAGCTTTCTTT. Its translation: CSARESPREAGAGTEAFF.

J is TRBJ1-4 and V is TRBV5-1; TRBD1 is a possible D gene (5 bases). Germline V lookup: CDR1 SGHRS, CDR2 YFSETQ. The CDR3 totals 15 residues. V shed 3 bases and J shed 4 bases, with 13 bases lying between them. The chain's CDR3 is CASSSGGGGNEKLFF. The CDR3 nucleotides read TGCGCCAGCAGCTCCGGTGGGGGAGGTAATGAAAAACTGTTTTTT.